The entry that follows covers one T cell receptor beta chain sequence. The antigen remains unidentified. J was trimmed by 4 bases and V by 5 bases; bases with no gene match: 7. The germline gives CDR1 PRHDT, CDR2 FYEKMQ (reference sequence). This CDR3 has 15 amino acids. Next came a second PCR, run for about 7 to 12 cycles, which used a sample-barcoded 5' primer along with a J-beta primer mix. Each CDR3 protein is one row after TCRdb ran MiXCR on the 5' RACE reads. The data contain some 1,000,000 distinct CDR3 sequences, under 30% of them singletons. The entry originates in a study of blood T cells in healthy people across ages. General observations from the study: Expanded clonotype changes were possibly confounded by unknown donor CMV status.

The data also belong to a second study, concerning T cells of mothers and their children.

The chain combines TRBV13 with TRBJ2-7; 11 bases fit TRBD2. The material sequenced was blood. The sequence was collected from a girl aged 2 to 10 in good health. In nucleotides, the CDR3 is TGTGCCAGCAGCGAAAGGGGGACTAGCGGTTACGAGCAGTACTTC. It specifies CASSERGTSGYEQYF.